What follows are 21 T cell receptor beta chains derived from one specimen sequenced in a study of T cells after yellow fever vaccination. TCRdb re-derived calls from the 5' RACE reads in MiXCR, one entry per CDR3 protein. The table lists about 63,000 distinct CDR3 sequences, 6.5% to 9% of them singletons, with around 34% in the top ten. This material consisted of CD8+ T cells sorted from PBMCs, taken 15 days after the yellow fever booster vaccination. These receptors were collected from a young man who received the YFV17D yellow fever vaccine.

This clonotype was recorded at least ten times. The chain carries TRBV5-1 and TRBJ2-7, with D hard to call. This CDR3 has 13 amino acids. The germline V gene encodes CDR1 SGHRS and CDR2 YFSETQ. Trimming cost V 2 bases and J 0 bases, with 6 bases left between them. This chain's CDR3 is CASSFGSSYEQYF. The CDR3 bases are TGCGCCAGCAGCTTTGGCAGCTCCTACGAGCAGTACTTC. The full variable domain, its missing parts supplied by reference TRBV5-1 and TRBJ2-7, is KAGVTQTPRYLIKTRGQQVTLSCSPISGHRSVSWYQQTPGQGLQFLFEYFSETQRNKGNFPGRFSGRQFSNSRSEMNVSTLELGDSALYLCASSFGSSYEQYFGPGTRLTVT.

This clonotype occurred many times. In DNA form, the CDR3 reads TGCGCCAGCAGCTTGGGACAGGGGGCCAACGAGCAGTACTTC. Protein sequence: CASSLGQGANEQYF. The chain carries TRBV5-1 and TRBJ2-7; 10 nucleotides line up with TRBD1. The germline gives CDR1 SGHRS, CDR2 YFSETQ. V was clipped by 0 bases and J by 5 bases; unmatched bases: 2. This CDR3 comprises 14 residues.

The table lists this clonotype with many counts. The rearrangement uses TRBV9 and TRBJ2-7; 8 bases are a match to TRBD1. Germline assignment: CDR1 SGDLS and CDR2 YYNGEE. The CDR3 covers 12 residues. Trimming cost V 5 bases and J 6 bases; bases outside gene matches: 4. The CDR3 loop reads CASSAGTGEQYF. The CDR3 region has the DNA TGTGCCAGCAGTGCCGGGACAGGCGAGCAGTACTTC.

This clonotype occurred many times. The V and J genes are TRBV6-2 or TRBV6-3 and TRBJ2-1; 9 bases are shared with TRBD2. CDR3 length: 15 amino acids. The germline V gene encodes CDR1 MNHEY and CDR2 SVGEGT. Trimming at V came to 2 bases and at J to 6 bases, leaving 5 bases not matched to a gene. The CDR3 DNA reads TGTGCCAGCAGTTACCTCCTAGCGGGACTCAATGAGCAGTTCTTC. Amino acid sequence: CASSYLLAGLNEQFF.

The sample holds many counts of this clonotype. For the CDR3, the DNA is TGTGCCAGCAGTTTCGGAGACCCAGCGCTTTACGAGCAGTACTTC. Translating gives CASSFGDPALYEQYF. The chain uses TRBV27 and TRBJ2-7; D gene unclear. This CDR3 is 15 amino acids long. V lost 3 bases to trimming and J lost 4 bases, with 16 bases between them. CDR1 is MNHEY and CDR2 is SMNVEV in the germline V gene (reference sequence).

V and J are TRBV7-6 and TRBJ2-3; D is ambiguous. With 1 base removed from V and 6 bases from J, the gap between germline ends came to 14 bases. Germline CDR1 and CDR2: SGHVS and FNYEAQ. This CDR3 contains 15 residues. The CDR3 loop is CASSLGTGPRDTQYF. For the CDR3, the DNA is TGTGCCAGCAGCTTAGGGACGGGCCCCCGGGATACGCAGTATTTT.

This clonotype was picked up many times. This sequence joins TRBV15 and TRBJ2-7, with unresolved D. Trimming took off 1 base at V and 2 bases at J, with 18 bases between the two ends. This CDR3 contains 17 residues. Germline assignment: CDR1 LNHNV and CDR2 YYDKDF (reference sequence). CDR3 sequence (DNA): TGTGCCACCAGCAGAGGATTCCAGGTCGGTCCGGCCTACGAGCAGTACTTC. This gives the protein CATSRGFQVGPAYEQYF.

This clonotype was seen ten or more times. This rearrangement joins TRBV4-3 to TRBJ2-3; TRBD2 aligns across 13 bases. Germline V gene sequence: CDR1 LGHNA, CDR2 YSLEER. CDR3 length equals 17 residues. Trimming at V came to 3 bases and at J to 4 bases, leaving 7 bases not matched to a gene. CDR3 loop: CASSQETSGRMADTQYF. In DNA, the CDR3 is TGCGCCAGCAGCCAGGAGACTAGCGGGAGGATGGCAGATACGCAGTATTTT.

This clonotype was observed many times. The chain's CDR3 is CASSPVGYEQYF. The CDR3 nucleotides read TGTGCCAGCAGTCCGGTGGGCTACGAGCAGTACTTC. The rearrangement joins TRBV28 to TRBJ2-7; D is unresolved. Between the trimmed V and J ends, which lost 5 bases and 3 bases, there was a span of 8 bases. Germline V lookup: CDR1 MDHEN, CDR2 SYDVKM. CDR3 length: 12 residues.

This clonotype was seen at least ten times. CDR3 in amino acids: CSAGEDSSPYEQYF. CDR3 nucleotides: TGCAGCGCCGGGGAGGACAGTTCACCCTACGAGCAGTACTTC. This rearrangement joins TRBV29-1 to TRBJ2-7; D tentatively fits TRBD1 or TRBD2 (6 bases each). The CDR3 contains 14 residues. Trimming took 7 bases from V and 2 from J, leaving 18 bases between them. Looked up from germline, CDR1 is SQVTM and CDR2 is ANQGSEA.

At least ten counts were recorded for this clonotype. Here the CDR3 reads CASSYSSGSYSDTQYF. CDR3 DNA: TGTGCCAGCAGTTACTCCAGCGGGAGTTATTCAGATACGCAGTATTTT. The chain employs TRBV6-2 or TRBV6-3 and TRBJ2-3, with 8 bases identical to TRBD2. The CDR3 has 16 amino acids. CDR1 and CDR2 from the germline V gene are MNHEY and SVGEGT. J lost 4 bases, V lost 0 bases, and 6 bases had no gene match.

This clonotype was recorded many times. The chain has TRBV6-5 and TRBJ2-3, with no clear D. V lost 5 bases, J lost 3 bases, and 12 bases lay in between. This CDR3 has 14 residues. CDR1 and CDR2 from the germline V gene are MNHEY and SVGAGI. CDR3 nucleotides: TGTGCCAGCAGTACCAGGATGACGACAGATACGCAGTATTTT. It encodes CASSTRMTTDTQYF.

This clonotype was detected ten times or more. This chain links TRBV10-2 with TRBJ2-1, with D perhaps TRBD1 or TRBD2 (5 bases each). This CDR3 is built from 14 residues. V was pared by 5 bases and J by 4 bases, with 12 bases between. Germline CDR1 is WSHSY and CDR2 is SAAADI. This CDR3 reads CASSSGAGYNEQFF. The CDR3 DNA sequence: TGCGCCAGCAGTTCCGGGGCAGGGTACAATGAGCAGTTCTTC.

This clonotype is labeled as medium-sized. In nucleotides, the CDR3 is TGTGCCAGCAGCCCCGGGACGCTCGGGGGTCCTGAAGCTTTCTTT. The encoded protein is CASSPGTLGGPEAFF. V and J are TRBV2 and TRBJ1-1; D perhaps matches TRBD1 (5 bases). This CDR3 region has 15 residues. V was shortened by 6 bases and J by 6 bases, with 20 bases between the two germline ends. Germline V lookup: CDR1 SNHLY, CDR2 FYNNEI.

This clonotype was counted at least ten times. V gene TRBV29-1 combines with J gene TRBJ2-3; 7 nucleotides match TRBD2. The CDR3 runs 15 residues. J gave up 2 bases and V 0 bases, and 5 bases lay outside the gene matches. Per the germline V gene, CDR1 is SQVTM and CDR2 is ANQGSEA. The CDR3 loop reads CSVEEGREATDTQYF. The CDR3 coding sequence is TGCAGCGTTGAAGAGGGCCGGGAGGCCACAGATACGCAGTATTTT.

This clonotype was counted ten times or more. This sequence joins TRBV12-3 or TRBV12-4 and TRBJ2-2, with D unclear. This CDR3 comprises 13 residues. Trimming took off 8 bases at V and 2 bases at J, with 9 bases between the two ends. The DNA of the CDR3 is TGTGCCAGCTCCCTTAGCAACACCGGGGAGCTGTTTTTT. Translation gives CASSLSNTGELFF.

The chain uses TRBV20-1 and TRBJ2-2, with D perhaps given as TRBD1 or TRBD2 (5 bases each). The CDR3 runs 12 residues. CDR1 DFQATT and CDR2 SNEGSKA come from the germline V gene (reference sequence). Deletions cut 6 bases from V and 3 bases from J, with 8 bases between. DNA of the CDR3: TGCAGTGCCGAGGGGTACACCGGGGAGCTGTTTTTT. Amino acid sequence: CSAEGYTGELFF.

There are many counts of this clonotype. The chain couples TRBV7-6 to TRBJ2-7; weak D call: TRBD2 (6 bases). CDR3 length: 15 amino acids. Looked up from germline, CDR1 is SGHVS and CDR2 is FNYEAQ. With 4 bases removed from V and 2 bases from J, the gap between germline ends came to 15 bases. The CDR3 coding sequence is TGTGCCAGCAGCTACGCACTAGCCGGACCCTACGAGCAGTACTTC. Residues: CASSYALAGPYEQYF.

This clonotype was detected many times. The chain joins TRBV29-1 to TRBJ2-1, with D perhaps given as TRBD1 or TRBD2 (5 bases each). The V gene lost 6 bases and the J gene lost 9 bases, with 9 bases spanning the gap. Per the germline V gene, CDR1 is SQVTM and CDR2 is ANQGSEA. This CDR3 has 10 amino acids. CDR3 amino acids: CSVGAAEQFF. For the CDR3, the DNA is TGCAGCGTCGGGGCTGCTGAGCAGTTCTTC.

This clonotype was observed a few times. The chain couples TRBV4-2 to TRBJ2-7, with 11 bases that match TRBD2. Germline V gives CDR1 LGHNA, CDR2 YNFKEQ. The CDR3 is 18 amino acids. Trimming took 1 base from V and 0 from J; bases not matched to a gene: 8. The CDR3 nucleotides read TGTGCCAGCAGCCAAGCTGAGACTAGCGGGATTAGCTCCTACGAGCAGTACTTC. Encoded protein: CASSQAETSGISSYEQYF.

There are many counts of this clonotype. The chain recombines TRBV7-9 with TRBJ1-5; no clear D gene. V shed 2 bases and J shed 5 bases, with 4 bases lying between them. CDR1 is SEHNR, CDR2 FQNEAQ, per germline (reference sequence). The CDR3 covers 12 residues. DNA for the CDR3: TGTGCCAGCAGCTTAAGCCATCAGCCCCAGCATTTT. Its translation: CASSLSHQPQHF.